The rows below give T cell receptor beta chains drawn from one sample of a study of PD-1 blockade in classical Hodgkin lymphoma. Sequencing was performed with immunoSEQ multiplex PCR; in TCRdb, only in-frame clones are kept and a portion is missing. The sample lists fewer than 100,000 clones, roughly nine tenths occurring once. The sample consisted of peripheral blood mononuclear cells (PBMCs), taken at baseline. These receptors were collected from a human donor with classical Hodgkin lymphoma. CDR3s include the opening cysteine and the closing phenylalanine or tryptophan. D genes are given only for firm matches. Size is stated for part of the rows, as once, few or many counts, or as a class when the clone is expanded.

D: NA
V: TRBV29-1
size: NA
J: TRBJ2-7
CDR3: CSVMTGGKSYEQYF
DNA: TGCAGCGTTATGACAGGAGGAAAGTCCTACGAGCAGTACTTC

D: NA
V: TRBV6-1
size: NA
J: TRBJ1-1
CDR3: CASRRRAAEAFF
DNA: TGTGCCAGCAGACGCAGGGCGGCTGAAGCTTTCTTT

D: TRBD1
V: TRBV7-2
size: few
J: TRBJ2-7
CDR3: CASSYGTGGTYEQYF
DNA: TGTGCCAGCAGCTACGGGACAGGGGGAACCTACGAGCAGTACTTC

D: NA
V: TRBV7-9
size: NA
J: TRBJ1-1
CDR3: CASTGNTEAFF
DNA: TGTGCCAGCACCGGGAACACTGAAGCTTTCTTT

D: TRBD1
V: TRBV5-6
size: NA
J: TRBJ2-4
CDR3: CASSLGGQLAKNIQYF
DNA: TGTGCCAGCAGCTTGGGGGGACAGCTAGCCAAAAACATTCAGTACTTC

D: NA
V: TRBV30
size: NA
J: TRBJ1-5
CDR3: CAWSSGGYSNQPQHF
DNA: TGTGCCTGGAGCTCGGGGGGGTATAGCAATCAGCCCCAGCATTTT

D: NA
V: TRBV15
size: NA
J: TRBJ2-7
CDR3: CATSSRAAYEQYF
DNA: TGTGCCACCAGCAGTAGAGCCGCCTACGAGCAGTACTTC

D: TRBD2
V: TRBV9
size: NA
J: TRBJ2-3
CDR3: CASSVATREADTQYF
DNA: TGTGCCAGCAGCGTAGCTACCCGGGAGGCAGATACGCAGTATTTT

D: NA
V: TRBV28
size: NA
J: TRBJ1-5
CDR3: CASSLGRAAGNQPQHF
DNA: TGTGCCAGCAGTTTAGGGCGGGCAGCAGGCAATCAGCCCCAGCATTTT

D: NA
V: TRBV6-1
size: NA
J: TRBJ1-2
CDR3: CASTKDSRYGYTF
DNA: TGTGCCAGCACCAAGGACAGTCGCTATGGCTACACCTTC

D: TRBD1
V: TRBV5-1
size: NA
J: TRBJ1-1
CDR3: CASSPRTGLNTEAFF
DNA: TGCGCCAGCAGCCCGAGGACAGGCTTGAACACTGAAGCTTTCTTT

D: NA
V: TRBV29-1
size: NA
J: TRBJ2-5
CDR3: CSASRRGQETQYF
DNA: TGCAGCGCATCCCGGCGTGGTCAAGAGACCCAGTACTTC

D: TRBD1
V: TRBV19
size: medium-sized
J: TRBJ1-5
CDR3: CASRRTGQYSNQPQHF
DNA: TGTGCCAGTAGGCGCACGGGACAGTATAGCAATCAGCCCCAGCATTTT

D: TRBD1
V: TRBV5-1
size: NA
J: TRBJ2-5
CDR3: CASSFGQGAGETQYF
DNA: TGCGCCAGCAGCTTCGGACAGGGGGCGGGAGAGACCCAGTACTTC

D: TRBD1
V: TRBV4-3
size: NA
J: TRBJ2-6
CDR3: CASSQAAEQGFGAGANVLTF
DNA: TGCGCCAGCAGCCAAGCGGCCGAACAGGGGTTTGGTGCTGGGGCCAACGTCCTGACTTTC

D: NA
V: TRBV7-2
size: once
J: TRBJ1-3
CDR3: CASSLVEGGSGNTIYF
DNA: TGTGCCAGCAGCTTAGTTGAAGGGGGCTCTGGAAACACCATATATTTT

D: TRBD1
V: TRBV7-6
size: NA
J: TRBJ1-3
CDR3: CASSRAGTGAGNTIYF
DNA: TGTGCCAGCAGCCGTGCCGGGACAGGGGCTGGAAACACCATATATTTT

D: NA
V: TRBV11-2
size: NA
J: TRBJ1-2
CDR3: CASSPRIDEGGYTF
DNA: TGTGCCAGCAGCCCGAGAATTGACGAGGGCGGCTACACCTTC

D: NA
V: TRBV27
size: NA
J: TRBJ1-2
CDR3: CASSRPGSYGYTF
DNA: TGTGCCAGCAGTCGGCCAGGGAGCTATGGCTACACCTTC

D: NA
V: TRBV5-1
size: NA
J: TRBJ1-4
CDR3: CASSPDGRNEKLFF
DNA: TGCGCCAGCAGCCCCGACGGGCGTAATGAAAAACTGTTTTTT

D: NA
V: TRBV7-2
size: NA
J: TRBJ2-7
CDR3: CASSLAPISYEQYF
DNA: TGTGCCAGCAGCTTAGCGCCTATATCCTACGAGCAGTACTTC

D: NA
V: TRBV7-9
size: NA
J: TRBJ1-1
CDR3: CASSLQGANTEAFF
DNA: TGTGCCAGCAGCTTACAAGGAGCGAACACTGAAGCTTTCTTT

D: NA
V: TRBV7-9
size: NA
J: TRBJ1-4
CDR3: CASNLHGGGDEKLFF
DNA: TGTGCCAGCAACCTACATGGAGGTGGAGATGAAAAACTGTTTTTT

D: NA
V: TRBV10-3
size: NA
J: TRBJ2-7
CDR3: CAISDGSYYEQYF
DNA: TGTGCCATCAGTGATGGCTCGTACTACGAGCAGTACTTC

D: NA
V: TRBV6-6
size: once
J: TRBJ1-1
CDR3: CASSYGNSPNTEAFF
DNA: TGTGCCAGCAGTTACGGTAACAGCCCGAACACTGAAGCTTTCTTT

D: NA
V: TRBV28
size: NA
J: TRBJ1-2
CDR3: CASSPQGDGYTF
DNA: TGTGCCAGCAGCCCGCAAGGGGATGGCTACACCTTC

D: NA
V: TRBV4-1
size: NA
J: TRBJ1-2
CDR3: CASSFREAYYGYTF
DNA: TGCGCCAGCAGTTTCAGGGAGGCGTACTATGGCTACACCTTC

D: TRBD1
V: TRBV19
size: NA
J: TRBJ1-1
CDR3: CASGQGRNTEAFF
DNA: TGTGCCAGCGGACAGGGACGGAACACTGAAGCTTTCTTT

D: NA
V: TRBV14
size: NA
J: TRBJ2-3
CDR3: CASSQDQGAVTTDTQYF
DNA: TGTGCCAGCAGCCAAGATCAGGGAGCAGTTACGACAGATACGCAGTATTTT

D: TRBD2
V: TRBV5-1
size: NA
J: TRBJ2-1
CDR3: CASSSRGLAPNEQFF
DNA: TGCGCCAGCAGCTCACGGGGACTAGCGCCCAATGAGCAGTTCTTC

D: NA
V: TRBV27
size: NA
J: TRBJ1-6
CDR3: CASSPRGSPLHF
DNA: TGTGCCAGCAGCCCACGAGGGTCACCCCTCCACTTT

D: TRBD1
V: TRBV27
size: NA
J: TRBJ1-5
CDR3: CASSPDRVDNQPQHF
DNA: TGTGCCAGCAGTCCAGACAGGGTCGACAATCAGCCCCAGCATTTT

D: NA
V: TRBV29-1
size: NA
J: TRBJ1-1
CDR3: CSVEFVRGHNEAFF
DNA: TGCAGCGTTGAATTTGTTCGGGGACATAATGAAGCTTTCTTT

D: NA
V: TRBV19
size: NA
J: TRBJ1-1
CDR3: CASSSIRGAEAFF
DNA: TGTGCCAGTAGTAGCATAAGGGGGGCTGAAGCTTTCTTT

D: NA
V: TRBV11-2
size: NA
J: TRBJ2-7
CDR3: CASSLSSYAVRAYEQYF
DNA: TGTGCCAGCAGCTTAAGCTCCTACGCCGTAAGGGCCTACGAGCAGTACTTC

D: NA
V: TRBV29-1
size: NA
J: TRBJ2-7
CDR3: CSVSFGTSTGEQYF
DNA: TGCAGCGTCTCATTCGGGACTTCGACAGGGGAGCAGTACTTC

D: NA
V: TRBV6-6
size: NA
J: TRBJ1-1
CDR3: CASSYPGANTEAFF
DNA: TGTGCCAGCAGTTACCCGGGGGCGAACACTGAAGCTTTCTTT

D: TRBD1
V: TRBV15
size: NA
J: TRBJ1-1
CDR3: CATRDREQLMNTEAFF
DNA: TGTGCCACCAGGGACAGGGAACAACTCATGAACACTGAAGCTTTCTTT

D: NA
V: TRBV5-1
size: NA
J: TRBJ2-4
CDR3: CASSLAAKNIQYF
DNA: TGCGCCAGCAGCTTGGCAGCCAAAAACATTCAGTACTTC

D: NA
V: TRBV6-1
size: few
J: TRBJ1-2
CDR3: CASSEAMPYGYTF
DNA: TGTGCCAGCAGTGAAGCGATGCCCTATGGCTACACCTTC

D: TRBD1
V: TRBV6-6
size: NA
J: TRBJ2-7
CDR3: CASSTSGGTGAYEQYF
DNA: TGTGCCAGCAGTACCTCGGGCGGGACAGGGGCCTACGAGCAGTACTTC

D: TRBD1
V: TRBV5-1
size: NA
J: TRBJ2-1
CDR3: CASTQGAPNNEQFF
DNA: TGCGCCAGCACTCAGGGGGCACCCAACAATGAGCAGTTCTTC

D: NA
V: TRBV27
size: NA
J: TRBJ1-1
CDR3: CASSLWGGDTEAFF
DNA: TGTGCCAGCAGTTTATGGGGGGGGGACACTGAAGCTTTCTTT

D: NA
V: TRBV19
size: NA
J: TRBJ2-7
CDR3: CASSKAVWDEQYF
DNA: TGTGCCAGTAGTAAGGCGGTCTGGGACGAGCAGTACTTC

D: TRBD1
V: TRBV6-1
size: NA
J: TRBJ2-3
CDR3: CASSEVWGQGANQATQYF
DNA: TGTGCCAGCAGTGAAGTTTGGGGACAGGGGGCGAATCAGGCTACGCAGTATTTT

D: TRBD1
V: TRBV27
size: once
J: TRBJ1-4
CDR3: CASSLYVGQGREKLFF
DNA: TGTGCCAGCAGTTTATACGTTGGACAGGGCAGGGAAAAACTGTTTTTT

D: TRBD1
V: TRBV19
size: NA
J: TRBJ2-2
CDR3: CASSAPGQGYTGELFF
DNA: TGTGCCAGTAGTGCCCCTGGACAGGGGTACACCGGGGAGCTGTTTTTT

D: NA
V: TRBV6-1
size: NA
J: TRBJ1-2
CDR3: CASSESGSFGYTF
DNA: TGTGCCAGCAGCGAATCCGGGTCCTTCGGCTACACCTTC

D: NA
V: TRBV6-5
size: NA
J: TRBJ2-1
CDR3: CASSPQGPSYNEQFF
DNA: TGTGCCAGCAGTCCCCAGGGCCCCTCCTACAATGAGCAGTTCTTC

D: TRBD1
V: TRBV6-6
size: NA
J: TRBJ2-3
CDR3: CASRRDRGHTDTQYF
DNA: TGTGCCAGCAGACGGGACAGGGGACACACAGATACGCAGTATTTT

D: NA
V: TRBV7-7
size: NA
J: TRBJ2-5
CDR3: CASSASNPGGTQYF
DNA: TGTGCTAGCAGCGCTAGCAACCCCGGGGGGACCCAGTACTTC

D: TRBD1
V: TRBV19
size: NA
J: TRBJ1-1
CDR3: CASSGWTGPMNTEAFF
DNA: TGTGCCAGTAGTGGGTGGACAGGTCCCATGAACACTGAAGCTTTCTTT

D: NA
V: TRBV2
size: NA
J: TRBJ1-2
CDR3: CASSHPAPVGGYTF
DNA: TGTGCCAGCTCCCACCCGGCGCCCGTGGGAGGCTACACCTTC

D: NA
V: TRBV10-1
size: few
J: TRBJ2-1
CDR3: CASSRDGTYNEQFF
DNA: TGCGCCAGCAGCCGGGACGGGACCTACAATGAGCAGTTCTTC

D: NA
V: TRBV28
size: NA
J: TRBJ2-3
CDR3: CASSRPKSTDTQYF
DNA: TGTGCCAGCAGTCGACCCAAGAGCACAGATACGCAGTATTTT

D: NA
V: TRBV19
size: NA
J: TRBJ2-7
CDR3: CASSIVGASYEQYF
DNA: TGTGCCAGTAGTATAGTCGGGGCCTCCTACGAGCAGTACTTC

D: NA
V: TRBV7-6
size: NA
J: TRBJ1-3
CDR3: CASSRTAFSGNTIYF
DNA: TGTGCCAGCAGCCGGACAGCATTCTCTGGAAACACCATATATTTT

D: NA
V: TRBV19
size: few
J: TRBJ2-3
CDR3: CASSIGDSRSQYF
DNA: TGTGCCAGTAGTATAGGGGACTCCAGATCGCAGTATTTT

D: TRBD1
V: TRBV6-4
size: NA
J: TRBJ1-1
CDR3: CASSDSTGWNTEAFF
DNA: TGTGCCAGCAGTGACTCGACAGGGTGGAACACTGAAGCTTTCTTT

D: NA
V: TRBV10-2
size: NA
J: TRBJ2-2
CDR3: CASSESDAAGELFF
DNA: TGCGCCAGCAGTGAATCCGACGCTGCCGGGGAGCTGTTTTTT